This T cell receptor (beta chain) was sequenced during a study of T cell changes during pregnancy in multiple sclerosis. Sequencing used immunoSEQ multiplex PCR; TCRdb keeps in-frame clones, though not all of them. The data show some 89,000 clones, roughly 93% seen once. Germline V gene lookup returns CDR1 SGHDN and CDR2 FVKESK. This CDR3 region has 16 residues. With 3 bases clipped from V and 3 bases from J, the junction kept 9 bases outside the gene matches. The V call is TRBV14, the J call TRBJ2-3; 7 bases match TRBD2. The sequences come from peripheral blood, collected in the third trimester of pregnancy. This sequence originates from a female donor with multiple sclerosis, enrolled in a pregnancy study. The CDR3 here is CASSHLSGRGTDTQYF. CDR3 nucleotide sequence: TGTGCCAGCAGCCACCTTTCGGGGCGGGGGACAGATACGCAGTATTTT.